Detailed here is one T cell receptor beta chain. The entry originates in a study of Graves' ophthalmopathy and Graves' hyperthyroidism. Scientists amplified the TCR beta CDR3 regions from RNA transcripts. RT-PCR with HTBI primers came first, then second-round multiplex PCR. TCRdb reprocessed the multiplex PCR reads with MiXCR, giving one entry per CDR3 protein. The repertoire includes about 1.2 million distinct CDR3 sequences, roughly 35% of them detected once, and around 10% sits in the top ten. The sequenced sample consisted of peripheral blood or thyroid tissue (not recorded which). The TCR sequence derives from an adult man with Graves' hyperthyroidism.

CDR3: CASSRDGQNSYEQYF. The CDR3 DNA reads as TGCGCCAGCAGCCGGGACGGGCAGAACTCCTACGAGCAGTACTTC. The J gene is TRBJ2-7, the V gene TRBV4-1, with D possibly being TRBD1 or TRBD2 (5 bases each). The germline gives CDR1 MGHRA, CDR2 YSYEKL. The CDR3 runs 15 residues. The V end was cut by 4 bases, the J end by 0 bases, with 13 bases between.